This T cell receptor beta chain is from a study of T cells in Graves' hyperthyroidism and ophthalmopathy. This clonotype was seen a few times. The germline V gene has CDR1 ENHRY and CDR2 SYGVKD. V dropped 6 bases and J dropped 4 bases, with 6 bases sitting between them. This CDR3 comprises 11 residues. There were TCR beta CDR3 regions amplified from RNA transcripts. An initial round of RT-PCR targeting the TCR CDR3 relied on the HTBI primer set. TCRdb independently ran MiXCR on the multiplex PCR reads; one entry per CDR3 protein. There are 600,000 to 700,000 distinct CDR3 sequences in the sample; about 45% occur only once, and about 7% lies in the top ten.

Sequenced: peripheral blood or thyroid tissue (not recorded which). The chain uses TRBV10-3 and TRBJ1-1; D is ambiguous. This clonotype was obtained from an adult man with Graves' disease, either hyperthyroidism or ophthalmopathy (not recorded which). The CDR3 region is CAIRYFTEAFF. DNA for the CDR3: TGTGCCATCAGGTACTTCACTGAAGCTTTCTTT.